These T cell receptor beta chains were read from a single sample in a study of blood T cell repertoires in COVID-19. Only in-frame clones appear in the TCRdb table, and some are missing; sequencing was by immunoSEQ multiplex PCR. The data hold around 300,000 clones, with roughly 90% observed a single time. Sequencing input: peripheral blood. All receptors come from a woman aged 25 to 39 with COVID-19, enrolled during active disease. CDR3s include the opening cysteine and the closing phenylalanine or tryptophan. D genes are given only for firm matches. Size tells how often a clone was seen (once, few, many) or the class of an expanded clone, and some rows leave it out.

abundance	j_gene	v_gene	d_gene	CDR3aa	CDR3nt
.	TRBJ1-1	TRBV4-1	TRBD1	CASSQPTGWTEAFF	TGCGCCAGCAGCCAACCGACAGGGTGGACTGAAGCTTTCTTT
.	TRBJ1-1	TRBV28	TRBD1	CASSIRTGRTEAFF	TGTGCCAGCAGTATCCGGACAGGGAGGACTGAAGCTTTCTTT
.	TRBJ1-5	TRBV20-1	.	CSASFLSDAGNQPQHF	TGCAGTGCTAGTTTTCTATCTGATGCCGGCAATCAGCCCCAGCATTTT
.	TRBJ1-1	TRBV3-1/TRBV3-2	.	CASSQSPGRAEAFF	TGTGCCAGCAGCCAATCACCGGGCAGGGCTGAAGCTTTCTTT
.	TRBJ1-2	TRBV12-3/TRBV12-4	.	CASSWGEGGYTF	TGTGCCAGCAGTTGGGGGGAAGGTGGCTACACCTTC
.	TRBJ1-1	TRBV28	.	CASSLTGQWDTEAFF	TGTGCCAGCAGTTTGACCGGACAGTGGGACACTGAAGCTTTCTTT
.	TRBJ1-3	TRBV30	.	CAWSVSKTGNTIYF	TGTGCCTGGAGTGTCTCTAAGACTGGAAACACCATATATTTT
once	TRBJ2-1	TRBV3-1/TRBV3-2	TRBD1	CASSQGGDRAQFF	TGTGCCAGCAGCCAAGGAGGGGACAGGGCTCAGTTCTTC
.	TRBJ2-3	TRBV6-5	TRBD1	CASSTQTGTGDTQYF	TGTGCCAGCAGTACCCAGACAGGGACCGGAGATACGCAGTATTTT
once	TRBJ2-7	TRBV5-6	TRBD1	CASSLPDRAQYF	TGTGCCAGCAGCCTGCCGGACAGGGCGCAGTACTTC
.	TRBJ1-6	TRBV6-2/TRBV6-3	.	CASSGRTGLDSPLHF	TGTGCCAGCAGTGGCAGAACAGGGTTGGATTCACCCCTCCACTTT
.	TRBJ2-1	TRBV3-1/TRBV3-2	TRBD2	CASSQDRGTSGANEQFF	TGTGCCAGCAGCCAAGATCGGGGGACTAGCGGGGCCAATGAGCAGTTCTTC
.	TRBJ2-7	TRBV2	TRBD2	CASTESGRASEQYF	TGTGCCAGCACTGAAAGCGGGAGGGCCTCCGAGCAGTACTTC
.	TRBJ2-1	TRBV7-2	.	CASSPERRGTYNEQFF	TGTGCCAGCAGCCCCGAACGGAGGGGTACCTACAATGAGCAGTTCTTC
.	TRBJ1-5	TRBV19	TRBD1	CASRDRGYSNQPQHF	TGTGCCAGTCGGGACAGGGGATATAGCAATCAGCCCCAGCATTTT
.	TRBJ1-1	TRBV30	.	CAWSSDTLNTEAFF	TGTGCCTGGAGTTCCGACACATTGAACACTGAAGCTTTCTTT
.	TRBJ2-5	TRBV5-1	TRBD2	CASSFRLAGETQETQYF	TGCGCCAGCAGCTTCCGACTAGCGGGGGAGACACAAGAGACCCAGTACTTC
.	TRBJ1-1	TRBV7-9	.	CASSLDGMNTEAFF	TGTGCCAGCAGCTTGGACGGGATGAACACTGAAGCTTTCTTT
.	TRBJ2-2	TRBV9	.	CASSPTTGRNTGELFF	TGTGCCAGCAGCCCGACGACTGGGAGAAACACCGGGGAGCTGTTTTTT
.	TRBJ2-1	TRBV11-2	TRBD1	CASSLRQGRLDEQFF	TGTGCCAGCAGCTTACGACAGGGGAGGTTGGATGAGCAGTTCTTC
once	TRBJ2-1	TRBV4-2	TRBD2	CASSQDITSGRGSYNEQFF	TGTGCCAGCAGCCAAGACATAACTAGCGGGAGGGGGTCCTACAATGAGCAGTTCTTC
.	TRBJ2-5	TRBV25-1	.	CASSRGETQYF	TGTGCCAGCAGTCGGGGGGAGACCCAGTACTTC
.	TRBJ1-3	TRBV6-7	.	CASSSRSSSGNTIYF	TGTGCCAGCAGTTCGAGGTCGAGCTCTGGAAACACCATATATTTT
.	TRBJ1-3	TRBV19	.	CASSISELGNTIYF	TGTGCCAGTAGTATCTCCGAGCTGGGAAACACCATATATTTT
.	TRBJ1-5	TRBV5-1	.	CASSQEPSNQPQHF	TGCGCCAGCAGCCAGGAACCGAGCAATCAGCCCCAGCATTTT
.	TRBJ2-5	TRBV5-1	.	CASSFGGQETQYF	TGCGCCAGCAGCTTTGGCGGGCAAGAGACCCAGTACTTC